Given below is one T cell receptor (beta chain) in context. No antigen is known for it. The sample belongs to a study of human T cells and chemical hapten exposure. Germline lookup yields CDR1 MDHEN and CDR2 SYDVKM. The CDR3 runs 13 residues. Deletions cut 3 bases from V and 8 bases from J, with 13 bases between. The library tagged each cDNA molecule with unique molecular identifiers. One entry per CDR3 protein results from TCRdb running MiXCR on the RACE reads. The sample lists 200,000 to 300,000 distinct CDR3 sequences, about 9% occurring once. As to time point: pre-sensitization, week 0. Treatment meaning: therapeutic diphenylcyclopropenone sensitization with weekly scalp DPC. Overall study findings and caveats: PT1 expanded TCR counts and patch test score were linked, and their correlation was positive. DPC sensitization did not alter TCRs above 1 in 1000 frequency.

This sample comprised whole blood, obtained in connection with sensitization to the hapten diphenylcyclopropenone (DPC). The rearrangement joins TRBV28 to TRBJ2-5; maybe TRBD2 (6 bases). The TCR originated in a woman in her thirties or forties with alopecia areata. Some clones in this sample may be carry-over from other donors' samples. CDR3: CASSFSQGGTQYF. The CDR3 nucleotides are TGTGCCAGCAGTTTTTCGCAGGGAGGAACCCAGTACTTC.